This T cell receptor (beta chain) is drawn from a study of OX40 agonist ivuxolimab in advanced cancers. Study details: Intravenous ivuxolimab at 0.01 to 10 mg/kg was given to patients every 2 weeks. Overall study results and limits: Some patients without response likewise showed low normalized clonal expansion.

As to this clone: Antigen: not known.

Autoimmune disease history or systemic immunosuppression led to patient exclusion. Germline lookup yields CDR1 SNHLY and CDR2 FYNNEI. The CDR3 length is 13 residues. V was cut by 10 bases and J by 1 base, with 13 bases left in between. Using immunoSEQ multiplex PCR, the repertoire was profiled, and TCRdb retains in-frame clones only, with some absent. The repertoire holds tens of thousands of clones, about 85% seen once, with roughly 1.3% in the top ten. The chain combines TRBV2 with TRBJ2-5, with D unresolved. This clonotype was obtained from an adult with an advanced solid tumor such as melanoma, head and neck, liver or kidney cancer. Sequences were derived from CD4+ or CD8+ T cells sorted from blood, sampled in a trial of the OX40 agonist ivuxolimab. CDR3 in amino acids: CATSTHLQETQYF. CDR3 in DNA: TGTGCCACGTCTACCCACCTCCAAGAGACCCAGTACTTC.